This T cell receptor beta chain was recorded in a study of lymphopenia after photon versus proton radiotherapy. TCRdb's table, derived via immunoSEQ multiplex PCR, lists solely in-frame clones and lacks some. The sample has tens of thousands of clones; 80% to 90% are singletons. Worth noting for this clone: Its antigen is unidentified.

V lost 1 base and J lost 6, with 25 bases in between. Germline V lookup: CDR1 SSHAT, CDR2 FNYEAQ (reference sequence). The CDR3 runs 19 residues. Overall study results and limits: Survival link was tested only in deceased patients; proton benefit remains a possibility.

The J gene is TRBJ1-5, the V gene TRBV7-7; the D gene is possibly TRBD1 (6 bases). Sample: peripheral blood, taken from a patient treated with photon-based radiotherapy. The clonotype comes from a man aged 45-65 years with gastric cancer. Here the CDR3 DNA reads TGTGCCAGCAGCTTAGGGTTGCTTGAGAGGGACTTAGGGGGTCAGCCCCAGCATTTT. This sequence encodes CASSLGLLERDLGGQPQHF.